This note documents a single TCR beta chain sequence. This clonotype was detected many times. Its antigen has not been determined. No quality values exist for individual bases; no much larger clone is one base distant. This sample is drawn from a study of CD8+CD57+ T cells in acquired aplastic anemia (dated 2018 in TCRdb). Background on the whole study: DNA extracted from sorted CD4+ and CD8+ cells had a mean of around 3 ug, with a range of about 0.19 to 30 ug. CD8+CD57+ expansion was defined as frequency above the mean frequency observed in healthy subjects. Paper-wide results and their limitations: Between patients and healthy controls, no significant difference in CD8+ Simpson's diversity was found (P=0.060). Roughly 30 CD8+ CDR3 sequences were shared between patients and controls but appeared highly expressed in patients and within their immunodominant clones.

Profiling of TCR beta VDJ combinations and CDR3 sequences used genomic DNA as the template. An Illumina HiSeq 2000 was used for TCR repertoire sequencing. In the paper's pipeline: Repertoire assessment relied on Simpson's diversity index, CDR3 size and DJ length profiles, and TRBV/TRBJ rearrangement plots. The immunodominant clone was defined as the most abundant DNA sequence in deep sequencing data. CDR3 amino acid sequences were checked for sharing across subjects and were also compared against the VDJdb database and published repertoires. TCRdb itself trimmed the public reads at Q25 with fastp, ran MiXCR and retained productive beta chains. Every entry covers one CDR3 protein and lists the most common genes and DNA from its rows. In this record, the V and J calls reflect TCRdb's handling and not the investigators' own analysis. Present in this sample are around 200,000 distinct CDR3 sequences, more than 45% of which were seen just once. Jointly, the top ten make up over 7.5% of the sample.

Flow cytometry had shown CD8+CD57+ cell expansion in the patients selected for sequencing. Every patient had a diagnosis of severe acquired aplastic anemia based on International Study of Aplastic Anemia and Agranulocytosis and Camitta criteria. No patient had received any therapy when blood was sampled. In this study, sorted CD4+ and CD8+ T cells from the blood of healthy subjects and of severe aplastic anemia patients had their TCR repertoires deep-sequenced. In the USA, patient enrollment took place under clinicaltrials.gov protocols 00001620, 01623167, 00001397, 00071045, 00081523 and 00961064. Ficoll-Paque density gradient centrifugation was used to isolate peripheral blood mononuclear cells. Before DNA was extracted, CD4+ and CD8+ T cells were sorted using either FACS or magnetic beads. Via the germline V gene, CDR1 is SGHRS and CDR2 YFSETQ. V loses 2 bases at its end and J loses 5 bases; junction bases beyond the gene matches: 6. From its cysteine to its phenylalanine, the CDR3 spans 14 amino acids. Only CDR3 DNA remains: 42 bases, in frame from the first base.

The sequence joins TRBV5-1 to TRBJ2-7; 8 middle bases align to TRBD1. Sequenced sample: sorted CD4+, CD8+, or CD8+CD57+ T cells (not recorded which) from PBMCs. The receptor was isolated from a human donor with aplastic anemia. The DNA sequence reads TGCGCCAGCAGCTTAGGACAGGGAATCAACGAGCAGTACTTC. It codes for CASSLGQGINEQYF. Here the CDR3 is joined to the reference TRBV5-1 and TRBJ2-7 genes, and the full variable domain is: KAGVTQTPRYLIKTRGQQVTLSCSPISGHRSVSWYQQTPGQGLQFLFEYFSETQRNKGNFPGRFSGRQFSNSRSEMNVSTLELGDSALYLCASSLGQGINEQYFGPGTRLTVT.